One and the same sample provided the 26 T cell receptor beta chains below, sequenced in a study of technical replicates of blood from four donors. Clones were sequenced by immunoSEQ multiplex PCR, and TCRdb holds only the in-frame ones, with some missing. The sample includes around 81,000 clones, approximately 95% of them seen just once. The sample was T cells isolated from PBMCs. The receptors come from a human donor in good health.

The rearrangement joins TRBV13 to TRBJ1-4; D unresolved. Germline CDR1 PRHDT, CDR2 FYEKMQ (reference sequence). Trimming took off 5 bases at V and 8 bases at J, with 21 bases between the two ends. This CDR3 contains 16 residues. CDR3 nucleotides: TGTGCCAGCAGCCCCCCGGGATCCGCGGGAGAGGAAAAACTGTTTTTT. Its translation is CASSPPGSAGEEKLFF.

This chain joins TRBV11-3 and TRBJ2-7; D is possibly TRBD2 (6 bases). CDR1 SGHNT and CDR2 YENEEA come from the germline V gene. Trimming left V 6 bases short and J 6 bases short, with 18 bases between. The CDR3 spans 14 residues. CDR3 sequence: CASRPPGGAREQYF. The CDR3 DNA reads TGTGCCAGCAGACCCCCCGGAGGGGCCCGCGAGCAGTACTTC.

The CDR3 DNA follows: TGTGCCAGTAATAGGCAGGGAGGCGAAAAACTGTTTTTT. This encodes CASNRQGGEKLFF. This sequence joins TRBV19 and TRBJ1-4, with D perhaps matching TRBD1 (5 bases). With 7 bases removed from V and 8 bases from J, the gap between germline ends came to 14 bases. Germline V gives CDR1 LNHDA, CDR2 SQIVND (reference sequence). CDR3 length: 13 residues.

For the CDR3, the DNA is TGTGCCAGCAGCGAGGGACAGGCCACCTACGAGCAGTACTTC. It specifies CASSEGQATYEQYF. This chain joins TRBV9 and TRBJ2-7, with 8 bases matching TRBD1. This CDR3 spans 14 amino acids. Per the germline V gene, CDR1 is SGDLS and CDR2 is YYNGEE. The V gene end was trimmed by 3 bases and the J gene end by 2 bases; junction bases not matched to a gene: 4. Full variable domain (remainder filled in from reference TRBV9 and TRBJ2-7): DSGVTQTPKHLITATGQRVTLRCSPRSGDLSVYWYQQSLDQGLQFLIQYYNGEERAKGNILERFSAQQFPDLHSELNLSSLELGDSALYFCASSEGQATYEQYFGPGTRLTVT.

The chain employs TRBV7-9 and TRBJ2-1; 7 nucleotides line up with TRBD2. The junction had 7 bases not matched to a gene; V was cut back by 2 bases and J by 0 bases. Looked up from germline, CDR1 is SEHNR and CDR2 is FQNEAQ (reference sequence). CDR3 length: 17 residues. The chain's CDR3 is CASSLSLALNSYNEQFF. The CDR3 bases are TGTGCCAGCAGCTTATCACTAGCGCTAAACTCCTACAATGAGCAGTTCTTC.

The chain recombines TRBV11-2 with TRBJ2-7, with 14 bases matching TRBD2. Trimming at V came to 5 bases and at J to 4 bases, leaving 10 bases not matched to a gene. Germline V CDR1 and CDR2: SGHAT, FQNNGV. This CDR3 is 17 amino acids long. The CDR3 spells CASSLTLRTSGGYEQYF. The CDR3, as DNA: TGTGCCAGCAGCCTCACCCTTCGGACTAGCGGGGGGTACGAGCAGTACTTC. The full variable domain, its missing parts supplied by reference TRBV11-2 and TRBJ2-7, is EAGVAQSPRYKIIEKRQSVAFWCNPISGHATLYWYQQILGQGPKLLIQFQNNGVVDDSQLPKDRFSAERLKGVDSTLKIQPAKLEDSAVYLCASSLTLRTSGGYEQYFGPGTRLTVT.

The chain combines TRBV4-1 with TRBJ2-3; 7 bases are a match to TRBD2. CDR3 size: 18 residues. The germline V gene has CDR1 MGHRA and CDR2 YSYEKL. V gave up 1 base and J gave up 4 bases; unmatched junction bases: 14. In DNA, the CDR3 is TGCGCCAGCAGCCAAGTCAGGCTGCGGGAGAGAGGCCCAGATACGCAGTATTTT. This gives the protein CASSQVRLRERGPDTQYF.

This chain's CDR3 is CASSNSPDTEAFF. CDR3 DNA sequence: TGTGCCAGCAGCAATAGTCCGGACACTGAAGCTTTCTTT. V is TRBV7-9 and J is TRBJ1-1; the D is unclear. This CDR3 region has 13 residues. Trimming pared 5 bases from V and 3 bases from J, leaving 10 bases between. Looked up from germline, CDR1 is SEHNR and CDR2 is FQNEAQ (reference sequence).

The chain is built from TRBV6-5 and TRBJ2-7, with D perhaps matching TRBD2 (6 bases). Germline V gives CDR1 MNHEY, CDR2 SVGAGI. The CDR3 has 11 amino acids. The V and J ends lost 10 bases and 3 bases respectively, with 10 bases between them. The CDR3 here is CATREYYEQYF. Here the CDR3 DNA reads TGTGCCACCCGGGAGTACTACGAGCAGTACTTC.

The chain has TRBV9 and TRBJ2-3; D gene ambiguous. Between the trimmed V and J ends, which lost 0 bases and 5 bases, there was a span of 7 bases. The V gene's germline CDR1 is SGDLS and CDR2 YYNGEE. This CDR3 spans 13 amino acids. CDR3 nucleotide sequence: TGTGCCAGCAGCGTAGGCCCTAGAGATACGCAGTATTTT. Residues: CASSVGPRDTQYF.

In DNA, the CDR3 is TGTGCCAGTAGAATTTCTAGCGGGAGAGCGACCACCGGGGAGCTGTTTTTT. This encodes CASRISSGRATTGELFF. The chain recombines TRBV19 with TRBJ2-2, with 10 bases matching TRBD2. CDR1 is LNHDA and CDR2 is SQIVND in the germline V gene (reference sequence). This CDR3 comprises 17 residues. The V segment lost 6 bases and the J segment 4 bases; nucleotides outside the gene matches: 11.

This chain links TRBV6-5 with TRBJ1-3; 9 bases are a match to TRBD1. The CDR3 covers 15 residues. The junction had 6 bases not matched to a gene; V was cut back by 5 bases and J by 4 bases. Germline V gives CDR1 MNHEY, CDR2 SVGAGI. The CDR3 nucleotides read TGTGCCAGCAGTCTGGACAGGGGAGAAGGAAACACCATATATTTT. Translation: CASSLDRGEGNTIYF.

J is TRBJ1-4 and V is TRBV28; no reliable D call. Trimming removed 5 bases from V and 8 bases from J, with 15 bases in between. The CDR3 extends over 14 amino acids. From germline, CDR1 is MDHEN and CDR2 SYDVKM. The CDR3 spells CASSITALIEKLFF. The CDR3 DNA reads TGTGCCAGCAGTATAACAGCCCTCATAGAAAAACTGTTTTTT.

The DNA for the CDR3 is TGTGCCAGCAGTTTTGTCAACTACTATGGCTACACCTTC. Translating it yields CASSFVNYYGYTF. This chain connects TRBV27 to TRBJ1-2; D is uncertain. V gave up 3 bases and J gave up 3 bases, with 8 bases separating them. The CDR3 length is 13 residues. From germline, CDR1 is MNHEY and CDR2 SMNVEV (reference sequence).

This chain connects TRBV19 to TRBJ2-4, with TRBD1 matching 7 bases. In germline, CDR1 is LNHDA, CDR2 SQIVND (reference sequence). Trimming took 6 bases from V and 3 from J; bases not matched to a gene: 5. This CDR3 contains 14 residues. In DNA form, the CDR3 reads TGTGCCAGTAGCCCCACAGGGGTCAAAAACATTCAGTACTTC. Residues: CASSPTGVKNIQYF.

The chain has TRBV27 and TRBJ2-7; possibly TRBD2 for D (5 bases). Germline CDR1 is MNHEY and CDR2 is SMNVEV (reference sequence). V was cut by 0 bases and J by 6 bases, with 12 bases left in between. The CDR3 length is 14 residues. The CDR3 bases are TGTGCCAGCAGTTTATCGAGGGCTACGCGCGAGCAGTACTTC. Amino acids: CASSLSRATREQYF.

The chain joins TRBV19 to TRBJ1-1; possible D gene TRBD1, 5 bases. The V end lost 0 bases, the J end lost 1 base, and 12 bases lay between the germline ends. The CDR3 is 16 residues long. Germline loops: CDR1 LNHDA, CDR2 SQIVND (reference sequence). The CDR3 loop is CASSIDPQGWNTEAFF. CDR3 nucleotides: TGTGCCAGTAGTATAGATCCTCAGGGTTGGAACACTGAAGCTTTCTTT.

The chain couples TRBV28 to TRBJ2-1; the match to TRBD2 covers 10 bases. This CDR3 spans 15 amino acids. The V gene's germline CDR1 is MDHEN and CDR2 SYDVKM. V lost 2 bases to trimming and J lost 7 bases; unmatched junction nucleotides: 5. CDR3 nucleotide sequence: TGTGCCAGCAGTTTAGCTAGCGGGAGCTTTAATGAGCAGTTCTTC. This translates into CASSLASGSFNEQFF.

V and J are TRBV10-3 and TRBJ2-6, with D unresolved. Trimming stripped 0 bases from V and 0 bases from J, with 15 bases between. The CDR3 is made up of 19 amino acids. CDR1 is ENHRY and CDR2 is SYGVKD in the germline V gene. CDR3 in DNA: TGTGCCATCAGTGAGTCGATAGTTCCTACCCTCTCTGGGGCCAACGTCCTGACTTTC. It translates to CAISESIVPTLSGANVLTF.

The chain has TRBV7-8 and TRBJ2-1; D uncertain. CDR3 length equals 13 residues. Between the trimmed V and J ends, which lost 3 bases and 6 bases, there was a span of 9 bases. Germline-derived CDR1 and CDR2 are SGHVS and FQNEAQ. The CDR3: CASSFSGANEQFF. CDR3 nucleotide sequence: TGTGCCAGCAGCTTTAGTGGAGCCAATGAGCAGTTCTTC.

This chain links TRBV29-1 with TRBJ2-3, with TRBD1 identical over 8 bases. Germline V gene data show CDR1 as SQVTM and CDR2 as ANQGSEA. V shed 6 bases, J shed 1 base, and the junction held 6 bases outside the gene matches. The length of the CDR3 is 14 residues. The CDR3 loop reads CSVDGQGGTDTQYF. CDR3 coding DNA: TGCAGCGTAGACGGACAGGGTGGCACAGATACGCAGTATTTT.

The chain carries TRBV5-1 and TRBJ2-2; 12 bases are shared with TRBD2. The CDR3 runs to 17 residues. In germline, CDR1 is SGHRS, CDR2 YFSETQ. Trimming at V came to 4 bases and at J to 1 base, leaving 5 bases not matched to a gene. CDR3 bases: TGCGCCAGCAGCGCTACACTAGCGGGAGGGAACACCGGGGAGCTGTTTTTT. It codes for CASSATLAGGNTGELFF. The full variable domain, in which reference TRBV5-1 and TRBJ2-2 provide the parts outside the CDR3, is KAGVTQTPRYLIKTRGQQVTLSCSPISGHRSVSWYQQTPGQGLQFLFEYFSETQRNKGNFPGRFSGRQFSNSRSEMNVSTLELGDSALYLCASSATLAGGNTGELFFGEGSRLTVL.

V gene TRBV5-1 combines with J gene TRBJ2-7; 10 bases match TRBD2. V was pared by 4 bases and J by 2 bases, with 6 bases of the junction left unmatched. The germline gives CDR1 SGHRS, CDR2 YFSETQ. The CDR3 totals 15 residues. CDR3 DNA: TGCGCCAGCAGCCCTAGCGGGAGTAACGCCTACGAGCAGTACTTC. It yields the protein CASSPSGSNAYEQYF.

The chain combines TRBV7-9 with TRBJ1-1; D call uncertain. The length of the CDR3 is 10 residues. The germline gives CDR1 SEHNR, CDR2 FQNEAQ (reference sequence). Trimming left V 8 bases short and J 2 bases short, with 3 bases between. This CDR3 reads CASSNTEAFF. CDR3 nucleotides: TGTGCCAGCTCTAACACTGAAGCTTTCTTT.

CDR3 coding DNA: TGTGCCAGCAGCTTAGCGGGAGGGTTCGCAGATACGCAGTATTTT. Residues: CASSLAGGFADTQYF. This rearrangement joins TRBV7-2 to TRBJ2-3, with 7 positions matching TRBD2. With 0 bases clipped from V and 4 bases from J, the junction kept 4 bases outside the gene matches. Germline CDR1 reads SGHTA; CDR2 reads FQGNSA. CDR3 length: 15 residues. The entire variable domain, with the rest obtained from reference TRBV7-2 and TRBJ2-3, is as follows: GAGVSQSPSNKVTEKGKDVELRCDPISGHTALYWYRQSLGQGLEFLIYFQGNSAPDKSGLPSDRFSAERTGGSVSTLTIQRTQQEDSAVYLCASSLAGGFADTQYFGPGTRLTVL.

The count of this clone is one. CDR3 in amino acids: CASSIKRTYNEQFF. The CDR3 nucleotides read TGTGCCAGTAGTATAAAGCGGACCTACAATGAGCAGTTCTTC. The gene calls are TRBV19 and TRBJ2-1; D possibly corresponds to TRBD2 (5 bases). The CDR3 runs to 14 residues. Germline assignment: CDR1 LNHDA and CDR2 SQIVND (reference sequence). Trimming removed 2 bases from V and 2 bases from J, with 7 bases in between.